A single sample is the source of the 32 T cell receptor beta chains below, sequenced in a study of post-analysis software for immune sequencing data. Study conclusions and caveats: TRBV5-6, TRBV5-1 and TRBV20-1 belonged to a set of a handful of TRBV segments that were more frequent in patients than controls.

No cognate antigen is known for these TCRs. Unique-molecular-identifier-tagged TCR beta cDNA libraries were used. Via MiXCR, TCRdb re-called the PCR reads, giving one row per CDR3 protein. The repertoire holds around 710,000 distinct CDR3 sequences, around 46% seen once, with roughly 5.2% in the top ten. The material sequenced was blood. The receptors come from a girl aged 5 to 17 with multiple sclerosis.

In its sample, this clonotype was seen a few times. J is TRBJ2-1 and V is TRBV5-1; D is possibly TRBD1 (6 bases). This CDR3 is 16 amino acids long. The V gene lost 3 bases and the J gene lost 5 bases, with 18 bases spanning the gap. Germline assignment: CDR1 SGHRS and CDR2 YFSETQ. The CDR3 coding sequence is TGCGCCAGCAGCTCAGGGGCAGGGGCAACTAACAATGAGCAGTTCTTC. Protein sequence: CASSSGAGATNNEQFF. Drawing the rest from reference TRBV5-1 and TRBJ2-1, the complete variable domain is KAGVTQTPRYLIKTRGQQVTLSCSPISGHRSVSWYQQTPGQGLQFLFEYFSETQRNKGNFPGRFSGRQFSNSRSEMNVSTLELGDSALYLCASSSGAGATNNEQFFGPGTRLTVL.

This chain uses TRBV7-6 with TRBJ2-5; D may match TRBD1 or TRBD2 (5 bases each). CDR3 length equals 15 residues. V shed 5 bases and J shed 3 bases, with 16 bases lying between them. The germline CDR1 and CDR2 sequences are SGHVS and FNYEAQ. CDR3 amino acids: CASSAPSLGEETQYF. The CDR3 DNA sequence: TGTGCCAGCAGCGCTCCCTCTCTGGGGGAAGAGACCCAGTACTTC.

Only a few counts were recorded for this clonotype. The chain links TRBV25-1 to TRBJ2-1; D is perhaps TRBD1 (7 bases). Deletions cut 8 bases from V and 3 bases from J, with 17 bases between. The CDR3 length is 15 residues. Germline CDR1 and CDR2: MGHDK and SYGVNS. CDR3 DNA: TGTGCCAGCCGCCCCGCAGGGGGGCGCTACAATGAGCAGTTCTTC. As protein: CASRPAGGRYNEQFF. Full variable domain (missing parts from reference TRBV25-1 and TRBJ2-1): EADIYQTPRYLVIGTGKKITLECSQTMGHDKMYWYQQDPGMELHLIHYSYGVNSTEKGDLSSESTVSRIRTEHFPLTLESARPSHTSQYLCASRPAGGRYNEQFFGPGTRLTVL.

The rearrangement joins TRBV11-2 to TRBJ2-1; 7 positions match TRBD2. Trimming cost V 5 bases and J 8 bases; bases outside gene matches: 12. This CDR3 spans 15 amino acids. CDR1 is SGHAT and CDR2 is FQNNGV in the germline V gene. The CDR3 nucleotides are TGTGCCAGCAGCCCCTTAAGGGAGGGCCTGGATGAGCAGTTCTTC. Translation gives CASSPLREGLDEQFF.

V and J are TRBV7-9 and TRBJ2-7, with D possibly being TRBD1 (6 bases). This CDR3 comprises 13 residues. Trimming cost V 4 bases and J 2 bases, with 9 bases left between them. The germline gives CDR1 SEHNR, CDR2 FQNEAQ (reference sequence). The CDR3 loop is CASSSYRAYEQYF. CDR3 DNA sequence: TGTGCCAGCAGCTCATACAGGGCCTACGAGCAGTACTTC.

The chain joins TRBV20-1 to TRBJ1-2; a possible D gene is TRBD1 (5 bases). Germline CDR1 is DFQATT and CDR2 is SNEGSKA (reference sequence). Trimming removed 4 bases from V and 1 base from J, with 22 bases in between. This CDR3 is built from 17 residues. The CDR3 is CSAKPKQALFFNYGYTF. The DNA of the CDR3 is TGCAGTGCTAAACCGAAACAGGCCTTGTTCTTTAACTATGGCTACACCTTC.

This chain links TRBV15 with TRBJ2-1; D uncertain. CDR1 and CDR2 from the germline V gene are LNHNV and YYDKDF (reference sequence). The CDR3 contains 13 residues. V dropped 0 bases and J dropped 9 bases, with 9 bases sitting between them. As DNA, the CDR3 is TGTGCCACCAGCAGAGAAGGCCTCACTGAGCAGTTCTTC. Protein sequence: CATSREGLTEQFF.

V gene TRBV7-9 combines with J gene TRBJ1-1; 7 nucleotides match TRBD1. Germline CDR1 reads SEHNR; CDR2 reads FQNEAQ (reference sequence). The CDR3 totals 13 residues. The V and J ends lost 4 bases and 10 bases, in that order; junction bases with no gene match: 9. Here the CDR3 reads CASSSGLTGRAFF. The CDR3 bases are TGTGCCAGCAGCTCGGGCTTGACAGGGAGAGCTTTCTTT. The entire variable domain, with the rest obtained from reference TRBV7-9 and TRBJ1-1, is as follows: DTGVSQNPRHKITKRGQNVTFRCDPISEHNRLYWYRQTLGQGPEFLTYFQNEAQLEKSRLLSDRFSAERPKGSFSTLEIQRTEQGDSAMYLCASSSGLTGRAFFGQGTRLTVV.

With regard to this clonotype: Its ends do not fully match the called genes, so a read error is possible. This sequence joins TRBV15 and TRBJ2-5; D is ambiguous. Looked up from germline, CDR1 is LNHNV and CDR2 is YYDKDF (reference sequence). The CDR3 runs 11 residues. As DNA, the CDR3 is TGTGCCACCAGCAGAGAGGGCTTGTACTCTTTC. As protein: CATSREGLYSF.

V is TRBV4-1 and J is TRBJ2-1, with 10 bases identical to TRBD1. Per germline, CDR1 MGHRA and CDR2 YSYEKL. CDR3 length: 15 amino acids. Germline trimming cut 0 bases from V and 10 bases from J; bases unmatched to any gene: 6. In nucleotides, the CDR3 is TGCGCCAGCAGCCAAGAGGGGACAGGGGCGCAGGAGCAGTTCTTC. It translates to CASSQEGTGAQEQFF.

This sequence joins TRBV10-2 and TRBJ2-7; D possibly corresponds to TRBD2 (5 bases). The J call may be wrong; the DNA end is better matched by TRBJ2-5. This CDR3 has 13 amino acids. CDR1 is WSHSY and CDR2 is SAAADI in the germline V gene. The CDR3 is CASSAGWVRTQYF. The CDR3 DNA reads TGCGCCAGCAGTGCGGGGTGGGTGCGGACCCAGTACTTC.

The chain uses TRBV20-1 and TRBJ1-5, with D maybe TRBD1 (5 bases). Germline V gives CDR1 DFQATT, CDR2 SNEGSKA (reference sequence). The CDR3 spans 15 residues. The germline V and J ends were trimmed by 3 bases and 5 bases, with 17 bases remaining between them. The DNA of the CDR3 is TGCAGTGCTAGTCCAGCAGGGTCCCAGGATCAGCCCCAGCATTTT. Protein sequence: CSASPAGSQDQPQHF.

This clonotype has a handful of counts. This chain links TRBV20-1 with TRBJ2-1; TRBD1 aligns across 7 bases. The germline gives CDR1 DFQATT, CDR2 SNEGSKA (reference sequence). The CDR3 length is 11 residues. Trimming took 5 bases from V and 10 from J; bases not matched to a gene: 5. The CDR3 is CSAYTGDEQFF. The CDR3 coding sequence is TGCAGTGCTTATACAGGGGACGAGCAGTTCTTC.

V usage is TRBV27 and J usage is TRBJ2-7; 11 bases are a match to TRBD2. CDR1 MNHEY and CDR2 SMNVEV come from the germline V gene (reference sequence). This CDR3 has 14 amino acids. V gave up 3 bases and J gave up 9 bases; unmatched junction bases: 7. CDR3 loop: CASSLTTSGSRQYF. CDR3 nucleotide sequence: TGTGCCAGCAGTTTGACCACTAGCGGGAGTAGGCAGTACTTC.

This clonotype was observed a few times. J is TRBJ2-1 and V is TRBV7-8; D may be TRBD1 (6 bases). The CDR3 is 14 amino acids. V shed 5 bases and J shed 8 bases, with 16 bases lying between them. Germline V CDR1 and CDR2: SGHVS, FQNEAQ. The CDR3 sequence is CASSTHRVGYEQFF. The CDR3 nucleotides read TGTGCCAGCAGCACACACAGGGTTGGCTATGAGCAGTTCTTC.

The chain is built from TRBV7-9 and TRBJ1-1; 8 bases agree with TRBD1. V lost 4 bases to trimming and J lost 5 bases; unmatched junction nucleotides: 9. The germline V gene encodes CDR1 SEHNR and CDR2 FQNEAQ (reference sequence). CDR3 length equals 15 residues. CDR3 loop: CASSSPQGARTEAFF. In nucleotides, the CDR3 is TGTGCCAGCAGCTCGCCTCAGGGGGCGCGGACTGAAGCTTTCTTT.

This chain links TRBV29-1 with TRBJ1-1, with 9 positions matching TRBD1. Trimming removed 6 bases from V and 0 bases from J; junction bases left unmatched: 2. Germline V gene sequence: CDR1 SQVTM, CDR2 ANQGSEA. The CDR3 has 13 amino acids. CDR3 sequence: CSVGDRVNTEAFF. DNA for the CDR3: TGCAGCGTAGGGGACAGGGTGAACACTGAAGCTTTCTTT. Full variable domain (missing parts from reference TRBV29-1 and TRBJ1-1): SAVISQKPSRDICQRGTSLTIQCQVDSQVTMMFWYRQQPGQSLTLIATANQGSEATYESGFVIDKFPISRPNLTFSTLTVSNMSPEDSSIYLCSVGDRVNTEAFFGQGTRLTVV.

This clonotype was seen a single time. The chain combines TRBV12-3 or TRBV12-4 with TRBJ2-1, with 16 bases fitting TRBD2. The V and J ends lost 5 bases and 9 bases, in that order; junction bases with no gene match: 7. CDR3 size: 16 residues. CDR3 protein: CASSLKGLAGGGEQFF. For the CDR3, the DNA is TGTGCCAGCAGTCTTAAGGGACTAGCGGGAGGGGGTGAGCAGTTCTTC.

The J gene is TRBJ2-1, the V gene TRBV7-3; 7 bases line up with TRBD2. CDR3 length: 17 amino acids. CDR1 SGHTA and CDR2 FQGTGA come from the germline V gene. Trimming at V came to 0 bases and at J to 5 bases, leaving 10 bases not matched to a gene. CDR3 bases: TGTGCCAGCAGCTTAACGGGGGGTAGCGGGCCGAACAATGAGCAGTTCTTC. It encodes CASSLTGGSGPNNEQFF.

V is TRBV14 and J is TRBJ1-1; 7 bases line up with TRBD1. Germline V lookup: CDR1 SGHDN, CDR2 FVKESK. With 11 bases clipped from V and 5 bases from J, the junction kept 11 bases outside the gene matches. This CDR3 spans 13 amino acids. The CDR3 DNA sequence: TGTGCCGTCAGGGGGGAGGGGATAACTGAAGCTTTCTTT. It encodes CAVRGEGITEAFF. Supplemented by reference TRBV14 and TRBJ1-1, the full variable domain reads EAGVTQFPSHSVIEKGQTVTLRCDPISGHDNLYWYRRVMGKEIKFLLHFVKESKQDESGMPNNRFLAERTGGTYSTLKVQPAELEDSGVYFCAVRGEGITEAFFGQGTRLTVV.

V gene TRBV6-5 combines with J gene TRBJ2-1; 8 positions agree with TRBD2. Germline values: CDR1 MNHEY, CDR2 SVGAGI. This CDR3 is built from 17 residues. Trimming took 3 bases from V and 10 from J; bases not matched to a gene: 17. Written as DNA, the CDR3 is TGTGCCAGCAGTTATCGGTTTCGGGAGGGAAACACCTACGAGCAGTTCTTC. Protein sequence: CASSYRFREGNTYEQFF.

In its sample, this clonotype was seen a few times. The V gene is TRBV2, the J gene TRBJ2-3; 7 nucleotides align to TRBD2. This CDR3 region has 15 residues. From germline, CDR1 is SNHLY and CDR2 FYNNEI. The junction had 8 bases not matched to a gene; V was cut back by 7 bases and J by 1 base. The DNA of the CDR3 is TGTGCCAGCAAGATCGCGGGAGTTGGCACAGATACGCAGTATTTT. Translated, it gives CASKIAGVGTDTQYF.

The chain links TRBV20-1 to TRBJ2-5; D remains ambiguous. The CDR3 runs 13 residues. Trimming removed 7 bases from V and 5 bases from J, with 17 bases in between. Looked up from germline, CDR1 is DFQATT and CDR2 is SNEGSKA (reference sequence). CDR3 in amino acids: CSVSIAPRETQYF. The CDR3 bases are TGCAGTGTTAGCATAGCTCCCCGGGAGACCCAGTACTTC.

There are a few counts of this clonotype. V is TRBV14 and J is TRBJ2-7; tentatively, D is TRBD1 (6 bases). The CDR3 length is 14 residues. Trimming cost V 1 base and J 2 bases, with 9 bases left between them. Germline V lookup: CDR1 SGHDN, CDR2 FVKESK. Here the CDR3 reads CASSQARGTYEQYF. The CDR3 DNA sequence: TGTGCCAGCAGCCAAGCAAGGGGGACCTACGAGCAGTACTTC. The variable domain in full, completed from reference TRBV14 and TRBJ2-7, reads EAGVTQFPSHSVIEKGQTVTLRCDPISGHDNLYWYRRVMGKEIKFLLHFVKESKQDESGMPNNRFLAERTGGTYSTLKVQPAELEDSGVYFCASSQARGTYEQYFGPGTRLTVT.

The V call is TRBV5-4, the J call TRBJ2-3, with D possibly called TRBD1 or TRBD2 (5 bases each). Germline V gene lookup returns CDR1 SGHNT and CDR2 YYREEE (reference sequence). The CDR3 extends over 11 amino acids. The CDR3 DNA follows: TGTGTGGGTGGGACCACAGATACGCAGTATTTT. Encoded protein: CVGGTTDTQYF.

This clonotype has more than one count but fewer than ten. J is TRBJ2-5 and V is TRBV20-1; a possible D gene is TRBD1 (5 bases). Germline V gene sequence: CDR1 DFQATT, CDR2 SNEGSKA (reference sequence). V lost 6 bases, J lost 11 bases, and 16 bases lay in between. The CDR3 contains 11 residues. The CDR3 sequence: CSASSSGKQYF. The CDR3 DNA reads TGCAGTGCGTCCTCCTCAGGGAAGCAGTACTTC.

The table lists this clonotype with a count of one. This chain uses TRBV9 with TRBJ2-7, with D unclear. Trimming removed 0 bases at V and 5 bases at J, with 15 bases between. Germline V gives CDR1 SGDLS, CDR2 YYNGEE. This CDR3 is built from 15 residues. CDR3 nucleotides: TGTGCCAGCAGCGTAGGGGTGGTGGAGTCCAACGAGCAGTACTTC. Amino acid sequence: CASSVGVVESNEQYF. The entire variable domain, with the rest obtained from reference TRBV9 and TRBJ2-7, is as follows: DSGVTQTPKHLITATGQRVTLRCSPRSGDLSVYWYQQSLDQGLQFLIQYYNGEERAKGNILERFSAQQFPDLHSELNLSSLELGDSALYFCASSVGVVESNEQYFGPGTRLTVT.

The chain joins TRBV15 to TRBJ2-3; TRBD2 matches at 11 bases. J lost 2 bases, V lost 0 bases, and 10 bases had no gene match. The CDR3 extends over 19 amino acids. CDR1 and CDR2 from the germline V gene are LNHNV and YYDKDF (reference sequence). This chain's CDR3 is CATSRDPQTSGRLTDTQYF. The CDR3 nucleotides are TGTGCCACCAGCAGAGATCCCCAAACTAGCGGGAGACTCACAGATACGCAGTATTTT.

The chain is built from TRBV10-3 and TRBJ2-3; a possible D gene is TRBD1 (5 bases). Germline V lookup: CDR1 ENHRY, CDR2 SYGVKD. The CDR3 consists of 12 residues. V lost 10 bases and J 5 bases, leaving 13 bases between the germline ends. The CDR3 sequence is CATRQSGDTQYF. The DNA of the CDR3 is TGTGCCACCCGACAGTCTGGAGATACGCAGTATTTT.

The table lists this clonotype with a count of one. The V gene is TRBV7-9, the J gene TRBJ2-5, with D perhaps TRBD2 (5 bases). Looked up from germline, CDR1 is SEHNR and CDR2 is FQNEAQ (reference sequence). Between the trimmed V and J ends, which lost 5 bases and 5 bases, there was a span of 18 bases. This CDR3 has 15 amino acids. This chain's CDR3 is CASSIGWARDETQYF. The CDR3 nucleotides read TGTGCCAGCAGCATCGGGTGGGCTCGGGATGAGACCCAGTACTTC.

The chain joins TRBV20-1 to TRBJ2-7; the D gene is possibly TRBD1 (6 bases). The germline CDR1 and CDR2 sequences are DFQATT and SNEGSKA (reference sequence). Trimming shortened V by 3 bases and J by 3 bases, and 9 bases separated the two germline ends. This CDR3 comprises 12 residues. Here the CDR3 reads CSARGADYEQYF. CDR3 nucleotide sequence: TGCAGTGCTAGGGGGGCCGACTACGAGCAGTACTTC.

The V call is TRBV20-1, the J call TRBJ2-1; D may be TRBD1 (5 bases). CDR3 length: 16 residues. V lost 3 bases, J lost 3 bases, and 18 bases lay in between. In germline, CDR1 is DFQATT, CDR2 SNEGSKA (reference sequence). CDR3 amino acids: CSASLSGAGYYNEQFF. The CDR3 DNA reads TGCAGTGCTAGTCTATCTGGGGCAGGATACTACAATGAGCAGTTCTTC.